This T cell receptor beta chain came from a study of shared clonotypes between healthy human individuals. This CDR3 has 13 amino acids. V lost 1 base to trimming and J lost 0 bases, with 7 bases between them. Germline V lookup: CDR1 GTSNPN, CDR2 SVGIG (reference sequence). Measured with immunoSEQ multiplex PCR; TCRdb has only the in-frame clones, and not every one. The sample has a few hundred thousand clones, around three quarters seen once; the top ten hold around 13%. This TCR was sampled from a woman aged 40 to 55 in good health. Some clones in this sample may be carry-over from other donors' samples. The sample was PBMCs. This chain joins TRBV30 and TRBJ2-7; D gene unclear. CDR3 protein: CAWSGGFSYEQYF. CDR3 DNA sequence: TGTGCCTGGAGTGGGGGATTCTCCTACGAGCAGTACTTC.